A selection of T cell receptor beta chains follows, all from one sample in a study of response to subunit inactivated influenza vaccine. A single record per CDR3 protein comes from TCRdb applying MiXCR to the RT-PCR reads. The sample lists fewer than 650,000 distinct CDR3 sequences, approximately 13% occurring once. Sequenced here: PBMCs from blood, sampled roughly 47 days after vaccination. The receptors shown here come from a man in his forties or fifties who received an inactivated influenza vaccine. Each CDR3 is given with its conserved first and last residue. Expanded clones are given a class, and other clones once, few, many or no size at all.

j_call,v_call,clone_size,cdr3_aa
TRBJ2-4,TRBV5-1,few,CASSTPGQGWNIQYF
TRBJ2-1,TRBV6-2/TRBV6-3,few,CASTPGVSEQFF
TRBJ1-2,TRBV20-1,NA,CSASSQGGGYTF
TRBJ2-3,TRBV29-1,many,CSGYTSSGSLNTQYF
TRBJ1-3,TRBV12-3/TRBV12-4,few,CASTRDYSGNTIYF
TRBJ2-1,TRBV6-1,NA,CASKFSGGADNEQFF
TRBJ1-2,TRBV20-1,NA,CSAPGMRGYTF
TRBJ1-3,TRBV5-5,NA,CASSLAAGTGSGNTIYF
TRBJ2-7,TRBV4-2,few,CASSQVRLTGNSYEQYF
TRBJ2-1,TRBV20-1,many,CSARAGHNEQFF
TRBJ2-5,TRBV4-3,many,CASSQDIRGETQYF
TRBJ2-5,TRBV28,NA,CASTKRVGQETQYF
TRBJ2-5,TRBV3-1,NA,CASSQVRSETQYF
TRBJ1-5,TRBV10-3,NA,CAITQGVGQPQHF
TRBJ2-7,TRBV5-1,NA,CASSFQGTGLYEQYF
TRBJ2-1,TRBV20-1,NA,CSASRDLNNEQFF
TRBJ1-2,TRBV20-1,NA,CSARDPDRVHYGYTF
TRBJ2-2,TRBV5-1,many,CASASSREIGELFF
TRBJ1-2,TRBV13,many,CASSPAWTEKDYGYTF